This T cell receptor (beta chain) was obtained from a study of OX40 agonist ivuxolimab in advanced cancers. Background on the study: Checkpoint inhibitors had been given previously to 40% of patients. Three patients got partial responses; one had hepatocellular carcinoma and two had cutaneous melanoma. The study's findings and limits: Among T cells, CD8+ cells averaged more expanded clones than CD4+ cells. By week 6 at 0.1 to 3.0 mg/kg, blood CD4+ and CD8+ T cells had expanded clonally.

CDR1 and CDR2 (germline): LNHDA, SQIVND (reference sequence). The CDR3 contains 13 residues. V lost 5 bases and J lost 7, with 12 bases in between. TCRdb's table, derived via immunoSEQ multiplex PCR, lists solely in-frame clones and lacks some. The top ten hold 0.4% to 0.6% of the sample, which has about 110,000 clones, 75% to 95% seen once. In the case of this clone: Its antigen is undetermined.

This TCR was recovered from an adult with an advanced solid tumor such as melanoma, head and neck, liver or kidney cancer. Material: CD4+ or CD8+ T cells sorted from blood, obtained in a trial of the OX40 agonist ivuxolimab. The chain uses TRBV19 and TRBJ1-5; D is ambiguous. The CDR3 nucleotides read TGTGCCAGTAGTCTCACCGGCGGGCAGCCCCAGCATTTT. Translation: CASSLTGGQPQHF.